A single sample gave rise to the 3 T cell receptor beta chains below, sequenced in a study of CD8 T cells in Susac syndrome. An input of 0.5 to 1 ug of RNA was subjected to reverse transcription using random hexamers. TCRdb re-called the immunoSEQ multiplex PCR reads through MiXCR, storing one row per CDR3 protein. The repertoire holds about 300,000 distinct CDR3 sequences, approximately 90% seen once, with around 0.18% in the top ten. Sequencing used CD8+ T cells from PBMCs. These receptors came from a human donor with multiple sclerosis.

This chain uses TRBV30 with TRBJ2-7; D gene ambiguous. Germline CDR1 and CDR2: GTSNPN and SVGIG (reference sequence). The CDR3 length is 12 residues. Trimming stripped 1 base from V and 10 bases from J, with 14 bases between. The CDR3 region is CAWSAILSTQYF. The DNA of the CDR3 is TGTGCCTGGAGTGCAATCCTAAGTACACAGTACTTC.

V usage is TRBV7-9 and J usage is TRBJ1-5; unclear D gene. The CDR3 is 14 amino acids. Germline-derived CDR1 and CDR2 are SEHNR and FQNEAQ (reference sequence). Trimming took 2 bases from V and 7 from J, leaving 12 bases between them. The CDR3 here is CASSLITVTQPQHF. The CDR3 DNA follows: TGTGCCAGCAGCTTAATCACGGTCACACAGCCCCAGCATTTT.

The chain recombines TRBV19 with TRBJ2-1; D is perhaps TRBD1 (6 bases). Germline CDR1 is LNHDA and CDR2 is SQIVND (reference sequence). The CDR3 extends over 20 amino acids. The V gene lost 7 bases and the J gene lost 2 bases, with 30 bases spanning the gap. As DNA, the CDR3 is TGTGCCAGTACCATACGAGGGGACAAATCGTCCCCCCGACCCTACAATGAGCAGTTCTTC. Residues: CASTIRGDKSSPRPYNEQFF.